This TCR beta chain comes out of a study of blood T cell repertoires in COVID-19 (dated by TCRdb to about 2020). Describing the broader study: Samples from collaborators originated in the United States, Italy and Spain and spanned both the acute and convalescent phases of COVID-19. Nearly every sample came with metadata listing a de-identified subject ID, COVID-19 status, age in years and sex. Where available, HLA class I and class II types were obtained from metadata supplied by the sample provider rather than from assay-based typing. The material from the prospective study consisted of cDNA or gDNA derived from T cells, B-cell-depleted T cells, or PBMCs. Samples came from the ongoing ImmuneRACE study (first 160 participants) plus 1,254 subjects from 6 global collaborators. The dataset comprised deeply sampled blood TCRbeta repertoires from subjects exposed to, actively infected with, or recovered from COVID-19. The repertoires were released in a freely available public database intended as a resource for research on the immune response to SARS-CoV-2. General conclusions and limits of the study: How much clinical and demographic metadata was included differed by source and by participant, and the metadata was provided uncurated.

With regard to this clone: Its antigen is unknown. Base quality data are lacking; no much larger clone is found one base away.

One collaborating source in Seattle enrolled patients while the patients were actively infected and followed the patients over time throughout the course of disease. Each collaborating institution followed its own protocols to collect whole blood in K2EDTA tubes. For TCRbeta analysis, collaborator samples were shipped as frozen whole blood, as isolated PBMCs, or as DNA extracted from either sample type. Taken from the germline V gene, the CDR1 and CDR2 loops are KGHSH and LQKENI. The trim is 5 bases for V and 1 base for J, with a gap of 17 bases between the germline ends. From cysteine to phenylalanine, the CDR3 is 16 amino acids long. CDR3 DNA is the only sequence kept; it has 48 bases, read in frame from the first base. The immunoSEQ Assay, a bias-controlled multiplex PCR, was used to amplify TCRbeta CDR3 regions from genomic DNA. On the authors' methods: Within the assay, amplification of reference gene primers was used to estimate how many nucleated cells each sample contained. To quantify the absolute abundance of each unique TCRbeta CDR3 rearrangement, sequence reads were collapsed and filtered. For each sample, productive Simpson clonality was calculated as the square root of Simpson's diversity index across productive rearrangements. Held by TCRdb, this immuneACCESS table contains in-frame sequences only and omits some clones. Under half of the omission traces to an unresolved V gene where checked; the cause of the rest is unknown. From that table come the V and J calls and clone size; the DNA was used to work out D and trimming. The sample yields 79,000 or so clones; 70% to 90% were counted once. Of the sample, approximately 10% falls within the top ten clones.

Sample: peripheral blood. The TCR originated in a man aged 55 to 70 with COVID-19, enrolled during active disease. The sequence links TRBV18 to TRBJ1-2, with TRBD1 tentatively as D gene (6 bases match). The CDR3 here reads CASSEQGGSINYGYTF. The sequenced DNA: TGTGCCAGCTCAGAACAGGGTGGATCCATTAACTATGGCTACACCTTC. Reference TRBV18 and TRBJ1-2 proteins supply the regions before and after the CDR3; the full variable domain is: NAGVMQNPRHLVRRRGQEARLRCSPMKGHSHVYWYRQLPEEGLKFMVYLQKENIIDESGMPKERFSAEFPKEGPSILRIQQVVRGDSAAYFCASSEQGGSINYGYTFGSGTRLTVV.